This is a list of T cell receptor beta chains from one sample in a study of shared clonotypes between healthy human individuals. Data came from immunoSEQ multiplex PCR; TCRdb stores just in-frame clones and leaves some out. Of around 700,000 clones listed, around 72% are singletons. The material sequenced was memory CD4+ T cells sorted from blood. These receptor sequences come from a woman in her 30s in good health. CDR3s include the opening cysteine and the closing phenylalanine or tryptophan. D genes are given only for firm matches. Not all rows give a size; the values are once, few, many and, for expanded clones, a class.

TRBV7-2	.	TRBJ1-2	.	CASSLVQGNYGYTF	TGTGCCAGCAGCTTAGTTCAGGGGAACTATGGCTACACCTTC
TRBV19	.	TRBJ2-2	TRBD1	CASIYSRGSSGELFF	TGTGCCAGTATATACTCCAGGGGGAGCTCAGGGGAGCTGTTTTTT
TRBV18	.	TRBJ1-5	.	CASSPYSGSSNQPQHF	TGTGCCAGCTCACCATATTCGGGCTCAAGCAATCAGCCCCAGCATTTT
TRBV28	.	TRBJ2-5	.	CASSSRGMGQETQYF	TGTGCCAGCAGTAGCAGGGGAATGGGTCAAGAGACCCAGTACTTC
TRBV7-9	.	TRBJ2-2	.	CASNFDTGELFF	TGTGCCAGCAACTTTGACACCGGGGAGCTGTTTTTT
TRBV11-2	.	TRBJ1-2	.	CASSLKGPYGYTF	TGTGCCAGCAGCCTTAAGGGGCCCTATGGCTACACCTTC
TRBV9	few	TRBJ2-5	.	CASSRGPFVTETQYF	TGTGCCAGCAGCCGGGGGCCGTTCGTCACTGAGACCCAGTACTTC
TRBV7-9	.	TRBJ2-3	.	CASSLAIDTQYF	TGTGCCAGCAGCTTAGCCATCGATACGCAGTATTTT
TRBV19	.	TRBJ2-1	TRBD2	CASTRLAGVYEQFF	TGTGCCAGTACGCGACTAGCGGGAGTCTATGAGCAGTTCTTC
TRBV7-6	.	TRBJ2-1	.	CASSPQDYNEQFF	TGTGCCAGCAGCCCCCAGGACTACAATGAGCAGTTCTTC
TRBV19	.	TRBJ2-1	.	CASSIQYNEQFF	TGTGCCAGTAGTATCCAATACAATGAGCAGTTCTTC
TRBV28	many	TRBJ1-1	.	CASSLRGGEAFF	TGTGCCAGCAGCCTTCGAGGGGGGGAAGCTTTCTTT
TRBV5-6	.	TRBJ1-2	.	CASSLEGRGPYGYTF	TGTGCCAGCAGCTTGGAGGGGCGGGGCCCCTATGGCTACACCTTC
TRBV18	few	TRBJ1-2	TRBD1	CASSPGTGGNYGYTF	TGTGCCAGCTCACCCGGGACAGGGGGAAACTATGGCTACACCTTC
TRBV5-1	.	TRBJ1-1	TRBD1	CASSLAGQGDTEAFF	TGCGCCAGCAGCTTGGCCGGACAGGGGGACACTGAAGCTTTCTTT
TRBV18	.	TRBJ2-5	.	CASSPAEETQYF	TGTGCCAGCTCACCAGCAGAAGAGACCCAGTACTTC
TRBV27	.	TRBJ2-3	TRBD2	CASRLAGKADTQYF	TGTGCCTCTAGGCTAGCGGGAAAAGCAGATACGCAGTATTTT
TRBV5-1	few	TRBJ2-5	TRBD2	CASSPGTSVQTQYF	TGCGCCAGCAGCCCCGGGACTAGCGTGCAGACCCAGTACTTC
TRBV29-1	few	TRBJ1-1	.	CSVARGNTEAFF	TGCAGCGTTGCGCGGGGGAACACTGAAGCTTTCTTT
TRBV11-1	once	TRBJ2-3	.	CASSLASGATTDTQYF	TGTGCCAGCAGCTTAGCCAGCGGAGCCACCACAGATACGCAGTATTTT
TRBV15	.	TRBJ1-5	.	CATSRVGNQPQHF	TGTGCCACCAGCAGAGTTGGGAATCAGCCCCAGCATTTT
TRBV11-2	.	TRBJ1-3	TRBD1	CASSEQQGVSGNTIYF	TGTGCCAGCAGCGAACAACAGGGGGTCTCTGGAAACACCATATATTTT
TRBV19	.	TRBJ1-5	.	CASRKGTDQPQHF	TGTGCCAGTAGGAAAGGGACGGATCAGCCCCAGCATTTT
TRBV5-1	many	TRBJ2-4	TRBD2	CASSLKLAGDDGIQYF	TGCGCCAGCAGCTTGAAACTAGCGGGAGATGATGGCATTCAGTACTTC
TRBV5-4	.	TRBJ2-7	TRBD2	CASSGETSASYEQYF	TGTGCCAGCAGCGGAGAGACTAGCGCCTCCTACGAGCAGTACTTC
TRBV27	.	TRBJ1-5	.	CASRLREGQPQHF	TGTGCCAGCAGATTGAGGGAGGGACAGCCCCAGCATTTT
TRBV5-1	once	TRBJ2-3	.	CATSDGTTDTQYF	TGCGCCACCTCCGATGGTACGACAGATACGCAGTATTTT
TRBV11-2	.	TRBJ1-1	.	CASSFDVNTEAFF	TGTGCCAGCAGCTTTGACGTTAACACTGAAGCTTTCTTT
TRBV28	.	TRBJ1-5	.	CASTSWEGRNQPQHF	TGTGCCAGCACTTCCTGGGAGGGTCGAAATCAGCCCCAGCATTTT
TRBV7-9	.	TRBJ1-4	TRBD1	CASSLRQGGPNEKLFF	TGTGCCAGCAGCTTAAGACAGGGTGGACCAAATGAAAAACTGTTTTTT
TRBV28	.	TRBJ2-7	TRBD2	CASSFYTASGSLEQYF	TGTGCCAGCAGTTTCTATACGGCTAGCGGTTCCCTCGAGCAGTACTTC
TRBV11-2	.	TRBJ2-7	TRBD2	CASSLFLAGVDEQYF	TGTGCCAGCAGCTTGTTCCTAGCGGGAGTTGACGAGCAGTACTTC
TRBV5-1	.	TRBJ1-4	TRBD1	CASSLMGQGHEKLFF	TGCGCCAGCAGCTTAATGGGACAGGGGCATGAAAAACTGTTTTTT
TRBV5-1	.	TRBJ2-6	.	CASRSGSSGANVLTF	TGCGCCAGCAGGTCAGGCTCCTCTGGGGCCAACGTCCTGACTTTC
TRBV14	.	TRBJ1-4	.	CYRCSEKLFF	.
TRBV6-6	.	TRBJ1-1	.	CASSYSIGGNTEAFF	TGTGCCAGCAGTTACTCGATTGGGGGGAACACTGAAGCTTTCTTT
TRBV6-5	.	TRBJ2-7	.	CASSYSTGTNEQYF	TGTGCCAGCAGTTACTCGACAGGAACGAACGAGCAGTACTTC
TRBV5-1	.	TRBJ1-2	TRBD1	CASSPPGQNYGYTF	TGCGCCAGCAGCCCCCCGGGACAGAACTATGGCTACACCTTC
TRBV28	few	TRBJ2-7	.	CASSFPLTQSSYEQYF	TGTGCCAGCAGTTTCCCCCTAACCCAGAGCTCCTACGAGCAGTACTTC
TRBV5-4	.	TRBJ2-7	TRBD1	CASSPNVGQAYEQYF	TGTGCCAGCAGCCCTAACGTCGGACAGGCATACGAGCAGTACTTC
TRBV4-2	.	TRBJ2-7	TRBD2	CASSRGLAGFSSYEQYF	TGTGCCAGCAGCCGAGGACTAGCGGGCTTCAGCTCCTACGAGCAGTACTTC